Reported below is one T cell receptor (beta chain). Its antigen is not identified. A much larger clone is a single base away; this may be a read error. The CDR3 is 12 residues long. Germline V gives CDR1 SQVTM, CDR2 ANQGSEA. The V end was cut by 1 base, the J end by 2 bases, with 5 bases between. With template switching, a universal primer site was added, and the cDNA carried unique molecular identifiers. TCRdb re-called the 5' RACE reads through MiXCR, storing one row per CDR3 protein. This sample yields around 680,000 distinct CDR3 sequences, of which over 8.5% are seen a single time; around 0.98% belongs to the top ten. The data originate from a study of identical twins. General study points: Models came in too low on out-of-frame TCR alpha sharing in monozygotic twins. There is a chance that invariant MAIT and iNKT cells partially muddied zero-insertion analyses. Cord blood beta clonotypes that were abundant carried fewer insertions, and memory repertoires showed no such trend.

The data also belong to a second study, concerning yellow fever vaccine responses in identical twins.

The chain is built from TRBV29-1 and TRBJ2-5, with a weak D call TRBD1 (5 bases). This TCR was sampled from a woman younger than 30 in good health. The material sequenced was PBMCs. The CDR3 coding sequence is TGCAGCGTTGAAGGACAGCAAGAGACCCAGTACTTC. It translates to CSVEGQQETQYF.